These 16 T cell receptor beta chains share one sample of origin, sequenced in a study of beta chain features in type 1 diabetes. Overall study findings and caveats: There was a moderate but significant shortening of TCRB CDR3s in all four CD4+ subsets of Type 1 diabetes patients.

Expressed TCRB transcripts were sequenced because the isolated RNA had all been reverse transcribed beforehand. Method: immunoSEQ multiplex PCR; TCRdb's copy keeps in-frame clones and lacks some. The profile covers 300,000 to 400,000 clones, with around 9.7% appearing a single time and roughly 0.99% taken by the ten largest. Their target antigens are unknown. What was sequenced was central memory CD4+ T cells from blood. The receptor set was obtained from a young man with type 1 diabetes.

This clone was observed a handful of times. This chain joins TRBV7-9 and TRBJ2-7, with D possibly matching TRBD2 (5 bases). Per germline, CDR1 SEHNR and CDR2 FQNEAQ (reference sequence). V was trimmed by 7 bases and J by 8 bases, leaving 15 bases between them. CDR3 length: 12 residues. The CDR3: CASTALAQKQYF. The CDR3 DNA reads TGTGCCAGCACCGCGCTAGCTCAGAAGCAGTACTTC.

This clone has only a few counts. This chain joins TRBV2 and TRBJ2-4; possibly TRBD1 or TRBD2 for D (5 bases each). CDR1 SNHLY and CDR2 FYNNEI come from the germline V gene. Between the trimmed V and J ends, which lost 7 bases and 1 base, there was a span of 14 bases. CDR3 size: 15 residues. In DNA form, the CDR3 reads TGTGCCAGCAAACTCTCTGGGACGGCCAAAAACATTCAGTACTTC. This translates into CASKLSGTAKNIQYF.

This clone was observed a handful of times. The chain employs TRBV2 and TRBJ1-5; D is ambiguous. The CDR3 covers 15 residues. Trimming stripped 6 bases from V and 5 bases from J, with 17 bases between. CDR1 and CDR2 from the germline V gene are SNHLY and FYNNEI. The CDR3 spells CASSLSGSRDQPQHF. For the CDR3, the DNA is TGTGCCAGCAGCCTCTCCGGGAGTAGGGATCAGCCCCAGCATTTT.

This clone was counted a few times. The chain is built from TRBV10-3 and TRBJ1-1, with 7 bases that match TRBD1. CDR1 is ENHRY and CDR2 is SYGVKD in the germline V gene. The CDR3 sequence is 14 residues long. The ends lost 6 bases at V and 4 bases at J; junction bases unmatched: 8. Here the CDR3 DNA reads TGTGCCATCAGAACTACAGGGGTTAGCACTGAAGCTTTCTTT. Protein product: CAIRTTGVSTEAFF.

This clone has just a few counts. The J gene is TRBJ2-5, the V gene TRBV28; tentatively, D is TRBD2 (7 bases). CDR3 length equals 13 residues. The germline V gene encodes CDR1 MDHEN and CDR2 SYDVKM. The V and J ends lost 6 bases and 4 bases respectively, with 12 bases between them. For the CDR3, the DNA is TGTGCCAGCAGCGGTGCGGGGGCAGAGACCCAGTACTTC. It codes for CASSGAGAETQYF.

This clone has a handful of counts. In DNA form, the CDR3 reads TGTGCCCTCAGGGGCAGGGTGGACGAGCAGTACTTC. Translating gives CALRGRVDEQYF. The chain uses TRBV28 and TRBJ2-7; D is possibly TRBD1 (6 bases). Germline V gene lookup returns CDR1 MDHEN and CDR2 SYDVKM. Trimming cost V 11 bases and J 5 bases, with 16 bases left between them. The CDR3 has 12 amino acids.

This clone was observed a handful of times. The rearrangement joins TRBV9 to TRBJ2-3; D remains ambiguous. The CDR3 runs to 14 residues. The V and J ends lost 4 bases and 5 bases respectively, with 14 bases between them. CDR1 and CDR2 from the germline V gene are SGDLS and YYNGEE. The CDR3 sequence is CASSKEVAVDTQYF. The CDR3 coding sequence is TGTGCCAGCAGCAAAGAGGTGGCCGTAGATACGCAGTATTTT.

This clone was counted between two and nine times. The V and J genes are TRBV18 and TRBJ2-7, with D possibly being TRBD1 (6 bases). The CDR3 is 13 residues long. Germline V gene sequence: CDR1 KGHSH, CDR2 LQKENI. V lost 4 bases and J lost 3, with 10 bases in between. The CDR3 loop is CASSLQGLYEQYF. As DNA, the CDR3 is TGTGCCAGCTCACTTCAGGGGCTCTACGAGCAGTACTTC.

In DNA form, the CDR3 reads TGCGCCAGCAGTGAACACGGGCGGGCTAGCACAGATACGCAGTATTTT. Translated, it gives CASSEHGRASTDTQYF. The chain recombines TRBV10-1 with TRBJ2-3; tentative D call: TRBD2 (5 bases). V was clipped by 3 bases and J by 0 bases, with 13 bases between them. The CDR3 is 16 residues long. Germline CDR1 is WNHNN and CDR2 is SYGVQD (reference sequence).

This clone has a count of ten or more. This chain connects TRBV2 to TRBJ2-3; a possible D gene is TRBD1 (7 bases). The CDR3 is 11 residues long. Trimming left V 8 bases short and J 13 bases short, with 16 bases between. Germline loops: CDR1 SNHLY, CDR2 FYNNEI. CDR3 amino acids: CASEGRGQKYF. CDR3 DNA sequence: TGTGCCAGCGAGGGGCGGGGACAGAAGTATTTT.

The chain recombines TRBV11-3 with TRBJ1-1; D is undetermined. CDR1 and CDR2 (germline): SGHNT, YENEEA. CDR3 length equals 15 residues. Trimming left V 5 bases short and J 7 bases short, with 20 bases between. The CDR3 bases are TGTGCCAGCAGCGGCGGGGAGGTACCCTTTGGTGAAGCTTTCTTT. Its protein product is CASSGGEVPFGEAFF. The full variable domain, its missing parts supplied by reference TRBV11-3 and TRBJ1-1, is EAGVVQSPRYKIIEKKQPVAFWCNPISGHNTLYWYLQNLGQGPELLIRYENEEAVDDSQLPKDRFSAERLKGVDSTLKIQPAELGDSAVYLCASSGGEVPFGEAFFGQGTRLTVV.

This clone appeared many times. The chain employs TRBV5-5 and TRBJ2-1; D gene uncertain. Trimming took off 1 base at V and 9 bases at J, with 11 bases between the two ends. Germline assignment: CDR1 SGHKS and CDR2 YYEKEE (reference sequence). CDR3 length equals 13 residues. The CDR3 DNA sequence: TGTGCCAGCAGCTTGTTGGGTAATGGTGAGCAGTTCTTC. It encodes CASSLLGNGEQFF.

The V and J genes are TRBV7-9 and TRBJ2-1; D may be TRBD2 (5 bases). This CDR3 comprises 17 residues. Trimming removed 3 bases from V and 3 bases from J, with 18 bases in between. CDR1 and CDR2 (germline): SEHNR, FQNEAQ (reference sequence). CDR3 sequence reads: CASSFARGRGIYNEQFF. The CDR3 bases are TGTGCCAGCAGCTTCGCCCGCGGTAGAGGGATCTACAATGAGCAGTTCTTC. The variable domain in full, with the rest retrieved from reference TRBV7-9 and TRBJ2-1, is DTGVSQNPRHKITKRGQNVTFRCDPISEHNRLYWYRQTLGQGPEFLTYFQNEAQLEKSRLLSDRFSAERPKGSFSTLEIQRTEQGDSAMYLCASSFARGRGIYNEQFFGPGTRLTVL.

This clone occurred many times. The chain joins TRBV13 to TRBJ2-7; 10 nucleotides line up with TRBD2. This CDR3 spans 18 amino acids. Germline V gene lookup returns CDR1 PRHDT and CDR2 FYEKMQ (reference sequence). J was trimmed by 2 bases and V by 1 base; bases with no gene match: 11. The CDR3: CASSLAPLLAGSTYEQYF. CDR3 sequence (DNA): TGTGCCAGCAGCTTAGCCCCCCTACTAGCGGGGTCAACCTACGAGCAGTACTTC.

The chain has TRBV7-2 and TRBJ2-5; either TRBD1 or TRBD2 may fit D (6 bases each). Germline V gives CDR1 SGHTA, CDR2 FQGNSA. This CDR3 region has 16 residues. V was trimmed by 5 bases and J by 4 bases, leaving 20 bases between them. In nucleotides, the CDR3 is TGTGCCAGCAGCCTAGGATCGTCGGGGGCAGGAGAGACCCAGTACTTC. Protein product: CASSLGSSGAGETQYF.

This clone has a count of ten or more. This sequence joins TRBV2 and TRBJ2-7, with D perhaps TRBD1 (5 bases). Per germline, CDR1 SNHLY and CDR2 FYNNEI. V was cut by 7 bases and J by 3 bases, with 13 bases left in between. This CDR3 region has 13 residues. CDR3 sequence: CASMPTGGYEQYF. As DNA, the CDR3 is TGTGCCAGCATGCCCACAGGCGGCTACGAGCAGTACTTC.